This T cell receptor (beta chain) derives from a study of shared clonotypes between healthy human individuals (dated by TCRdb to about 2020). Some background on the complete study: The cohort comprised two women and a few men aged 18 to 49 years. For each donor, CD4 naive and CD4 memory were each run on three plates, CD8 naive on two plates, and CD8 memory on one plate. The study deeply sequenced blood TCR repertoires of about 5 healthy adults to estimate repertoire size and the extent of clonotype sharing between individuals. To increase sequencing depth and limit assay-specific biases, different laboratories used diverse techniques to prepare libraries and sequence TCR repertoires. Per donor, leukapheresis produced somewhere between about 0.85 and 9.5 billion PBMCs.

The donors were healthy, HIV-negative adults who had no recently reported acute infections or vaccinations. Every donor was a Caucasian adult living in Nashville, Tennessee, USA. CD4+ T cells were enriched by magnetic negative selection; naive cells were then positively selected on CD45RA, and the negative fraction formed the memory subset. Blood was collected by leukapheresis, and PBMCs were isolated by Ficoll-Histopaque density gradient centrifugation and then cryopreserved in liquid nitrogen vapor phase. Analytical flow cytometry was used to check the purity and quantity of each magnetically sorted T cell population. Genomic DNA was isolated from every sorted fraction and measured by UV absorbance on a Nanodrop 2000c. CDR1 and CDR2, looked up from the germline V gene (reference sequence), are LNHDA and SQIVND. Trimming leaves V shorter by 6 bases and J shorter by 3 bases, with the junction holding 4 bases beyond the gene matches. Including cysteine and phenylalanine, the CDR3 has 15 amino acids. Just CDR3 DNA is preserved here, 45 bases in frame from base 1.

Using the deep immunoSEQ assay, TCR CDR3 regions were amplified from genomic DNA by multiplex PCR. Genomic DNA extracted from each cell subset was distributed evenly over all wells of several immunoSEQ 96-well plates, and each plate served as one replicate. For sorted subsets, each replicate PCR was loaded with about 0.2 ug genomic DNA, equivalent to roughly 30,000 T cell genomes. The purified libraries were quantified using a Qubit 3.0 fluorometer, sized with a Bioanalyzer 2100, and then quantified again using the KAPA Library Quantification kit. A separate single-read 150-cycle Illumina NextSeq 550 flow cell was used to sequence each immunoSEQ 96-well plate. Concerning the study's data processing: Because the immunoSEQ output included only junctional sequences and no quality scores, the filtering could not be the same as the filtering used for full-length reads. Sequences were annotated with PyIR, a Python wrapper for IgBLAST v1.9, and V/J genes and CDR3 were assigned using IMGT germline references. Reads with weak V/J assignments (E-value above 1e-6), missing CDR3, stop codons, out-of-frame junctions, or ambiguous translated residues were removed. A V3J clonotype was defined by an identical inferred V gene, J gene, and CDR3 amino acid sequence. The percentage overlap between two repertoires was calculated by dividing the number of shared unique clonotypes by the size of the smaller repertoire. Richness of each repertoire was evaluated using RTK rarefaction, the Chao1 estimator, and Recon v2.1 estimates of unobserved clonotypes. Generation probabilities were computed with OLGA for all TCRbeta clonotypes obtained by the gDNA method from several donors. TCRdb holds this immuneACCESS table with in-frame rearrangements only. Some clones are missing; in checked studies, unresolved V genes explain under half, and the rest has no known cause. V and J calls and clone size are those listed in that table; D and trimming were worked out from the DNA. The sample table holds about 2 million clones, of which 90% to 95% were seen once. Jointly, the top ten make up 0.13% of the sample.

Comment on this clone: The specificity of this receptor is unknown. No much larger clone is present one base from it, and per-base qualities are unavailable.

What the study reported, not specific to this receptor: Sharing across a handful of donors was observed for around 5% of naive CD4, about 4% of naive CD8, around 2.5% of memory CD4, and around 0.42% of memory CD8 clonotypes. Pairwise subsampling led to the expectation that sequencing depth would affect the degree of clonotype sharing among donors. Even with the large sequencing depth, rarefaction of the sorted-subset datasets indicated that sequencing was incomplete. The small number of donors limited the genetic and exposure-history diversity represented. Higher generation probabilities were observed for clonotypes shared by all four sorted-subset donors than for non-shared clonotypes. Naive subsets generally had larger estimated clonotype richness than memory subsets. Only blood was sampled, and tissue TCR repertoires likely differ from those in blood.

Sequencing was performed on naive CD4+ T cells sorted from blood. The sample's cell subset or site label, decoded: CD45RA+ positively selected. This TCR was sampled from a man between 18 and 35 years old in good health. This chain joins TRBV19 to TRBJ2-1; the central 11 bases match TRBD1. The CDR3 region has the sequence CASSTGTGGYNEQFF. The nucleotide sequence reads TGTGCCAGTAGCACCGGGACAGGGGGCTACAATGAGCAGTTCTTC.